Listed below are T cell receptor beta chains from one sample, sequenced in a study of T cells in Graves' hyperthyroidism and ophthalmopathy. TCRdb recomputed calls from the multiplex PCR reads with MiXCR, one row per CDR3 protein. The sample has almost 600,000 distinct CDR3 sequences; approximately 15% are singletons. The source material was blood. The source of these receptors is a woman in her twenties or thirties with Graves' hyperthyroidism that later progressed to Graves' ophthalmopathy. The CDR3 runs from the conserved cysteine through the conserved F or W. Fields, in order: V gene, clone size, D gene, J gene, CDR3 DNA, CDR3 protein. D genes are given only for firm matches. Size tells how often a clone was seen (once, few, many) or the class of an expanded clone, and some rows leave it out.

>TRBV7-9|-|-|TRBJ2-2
TGTGCCAGCAGCCTCGTATCGGGCACCGGGGAGCTGTTTTTT
CASSLVSGTGELFF
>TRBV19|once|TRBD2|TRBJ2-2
TGTGCCAGTACGGCGGGAGGACTCACCGGGGAGCTGTTTTTT
CASTAGGLTGELFF
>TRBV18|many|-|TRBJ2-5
TGTGCCAGCTCACCCGACCCGCTAGCATCTCAAGAGACCCAGTACTTC
CASSPDPLASQETQYF
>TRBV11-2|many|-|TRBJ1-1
TGTGCCAGCAGCGTACAGGGTCAGAACACTGAAGCTTTCTTT
CASSVQGQNTEAFF
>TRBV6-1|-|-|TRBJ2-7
TGTGCCAGCAGTGAAGGTTTCCTCTCCTACGAGCAGTACTTC
CASSEGFLSYEQYF
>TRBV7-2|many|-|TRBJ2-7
TGTGCCAGCAGCTTAGCTCCGGGAGTGAGATACGAGCAGTACTTC
CASSLAPGVRYEQYF
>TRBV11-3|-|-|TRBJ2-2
TGTGCCATCAGTCCCGGCACCGGGGAGCTGTTTTTT
CAISPGTGELFF
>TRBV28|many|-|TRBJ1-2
TGTGCCAGCAGTTTAGACCCGACGGTTATCTACTACACCTTC
CASSLDPTVIYYTF
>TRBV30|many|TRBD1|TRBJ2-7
TGTGCCTGGAGTAGGCCCCGACAGGGATCCTACGAGCAGTACTTC
CAWSRPRQGSYEQYF
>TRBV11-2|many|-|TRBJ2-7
TGTGCCAGCAGCTCACAGGGTTACGAGCAGTACTTC
CASSSQGYEQYF
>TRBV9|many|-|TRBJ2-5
TGTGCCAGCAGCATCGGGACCGATCGGTACCAAGAGACCCAGTACTTC
CASSIGTDRYQETQYF
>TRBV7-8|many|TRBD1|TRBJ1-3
TGTGCCAGCAGCATTCGGGACAGCGGTGGAAACACCATATATTTT
CASSIRDSGGNTIYF
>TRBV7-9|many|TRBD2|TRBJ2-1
TGTGCCAGCCGGGGCGAGGGAGGGCCGCATGAGCAGTTCTTC
CASRGEGGPHEQFF
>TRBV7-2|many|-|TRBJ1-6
TGTGCCAGCAGCTTAGGAGGCGCCTATAATTCACCCCTCCACTTT
CASSLGGAYNSPLHF
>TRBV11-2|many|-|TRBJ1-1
TGTGCCAGCAGCTTAAGTGACACGAACACTGAAGCTTTCTTT
CASSLSDTNTEAFF
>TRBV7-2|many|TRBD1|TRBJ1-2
TGTGCCAGCAGCTTAAGTGCACAGGGGAGCTACACCTTC
CASSLSAQGSYTF
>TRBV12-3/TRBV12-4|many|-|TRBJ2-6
TGTGCCAGCAGTCCCGCACTGGGACGGGAGAGGGGATCTGGGGCCAACGTCCTGACTTTC
CASSPALGRERGSGANVLTF
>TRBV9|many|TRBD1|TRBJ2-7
TGTGCCAGCAGCGCAGGGACAGGGGGCTACGAGCAGTACTTC
CASSAGTGGYEQYF
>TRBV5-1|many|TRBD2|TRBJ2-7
TGCGCCAGCAGCACCTTTACGGGAGGGTCCTACGAGCAGTACTTC
CASSTFTGGSYEQYF
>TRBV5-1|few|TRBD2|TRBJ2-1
TGCGCCAGCAGCTTGCGCAGACTACTGACTAGCGGCGGTGAGCAGTTCTTC
CASSLRRLLTSGGEQFF
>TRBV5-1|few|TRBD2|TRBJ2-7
TGCGCCAGCAGCCCCAAGTGGACTAGCGGGATGTACGAGCAGTACTTC
CASSPKWTSGMYEQYF
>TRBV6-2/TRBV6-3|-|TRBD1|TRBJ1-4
TGTGCCAGCAGCTGGGACAGCCTTAATGAAAAACTGTTTTTT
CASSWDSLNEKLFF
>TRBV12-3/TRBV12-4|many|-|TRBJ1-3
TGTGCCAGCAGTCCCGCGAGCGGGGCGTGGGGAAACACCATATATTTT
CASSPASGAWGNTIYF
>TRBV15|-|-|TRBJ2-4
TGTGCCACCAGCTCTGGAGCCGAAAACATTCAGTACTTC
CATSSGAENIQYF
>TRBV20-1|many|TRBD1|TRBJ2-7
TGCAGTGCTTCCGGGACAGGATACGAGCAGTACTTC
CSASGTGYEQYF
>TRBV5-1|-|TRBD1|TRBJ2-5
TGCGCCAGCTTACCTCCCGGGACAGGAGAGACCCAGTACTTC
CASLPPGTGETQYF
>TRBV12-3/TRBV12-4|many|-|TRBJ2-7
TGTGCCAGCAGTTTAGCGTGGCGGGATGAGCAGTACTTC
CASSLAWRDEQYF